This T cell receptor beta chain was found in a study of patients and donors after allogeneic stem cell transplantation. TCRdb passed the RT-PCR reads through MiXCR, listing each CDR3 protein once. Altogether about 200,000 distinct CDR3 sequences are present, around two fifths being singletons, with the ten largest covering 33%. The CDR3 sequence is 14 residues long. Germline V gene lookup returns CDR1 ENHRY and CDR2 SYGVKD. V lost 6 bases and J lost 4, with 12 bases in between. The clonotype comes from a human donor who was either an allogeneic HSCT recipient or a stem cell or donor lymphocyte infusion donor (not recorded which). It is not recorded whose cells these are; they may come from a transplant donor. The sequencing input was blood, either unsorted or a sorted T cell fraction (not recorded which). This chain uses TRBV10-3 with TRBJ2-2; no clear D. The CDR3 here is CAIRLTDLTGELFF. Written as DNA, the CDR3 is TGTGCCATCAGGCTAACTGACCTCACCGGGGAGCTGTTTTTT.